This T cell receptor beta chain was retrieved from a study of monozygotic twins with inflammatory bowel disease (dated by TCRdb to between 2019 and 2020). For context, the study as a whole: In total, approximately 28 monozygotic twin pairs made up the full study: 19 Danish pairs, all IBD-discordant, plus nine German pairs, of which four were IBD-concordant and five were IBD-discordant. The search for disease-associated traits relied mainly on comparing, within discordant pairs, IBD patients with their genetically identical healthy co-twins. Each individual had, on average, about 151 000 unique TCRalpha sequences and 181 000 unique TCRbeta sequences available for analysis. The paper as a whole reports these results and caveats: Background noise and inter-individual variability may have been introduced into the repertoires by the differing immunosuppressive treatments among patients. Measured by the inverse Simpson index, TCRbeta repertoire diversity was lower in IBD patients than in their healthy co-twins. Fewer clonotypes were shared with other individuals by IBD patients than by healthy twins, most markedly in patients showing signs of disease activity. The analysis was unable to tell different T cell subtypes apart. The results gave no support for a single strong signal or clonotype linked to IBD. No difference in repertoire similarity was observed between concordant and discordant twins, possibly owing to limited statistical power.

From each donor, a roughly 2.3 ml peripheral blood sample was drawn into PAXgene tubes and stored at -80 degrees C. Without T cell sorting, total RNA was isolated from whole blood using the PAXgene blood miRNA kit on an automated QIAcube. Peripheral blood from monozygotic twin pairs, either concordant or discordant for inflammatory bowel disease, underwent deep TCRalpha and TCRbeta repertoire profiling that used unique molecular barcoding. Smoking habits were recorded for all twin pairs, with individuals classified as current, former or never smokers. Library construction relied on 5' RACE. The input for every TCR library was roughly 3,200 ng of total RNA. For each sample, cDNA synthesis with SMARTScribe reverse transcriptase was split into eight separate reactions. Unique molecular identifiers containing a 6-nucleotide sample barcode were introduced through template switching during cDNA synthesis. Two nested PCRs of roughly 15 and 9 cycles amplified the TCRalpha and TCRbeta cDNA, and bead purification followed each PCR. Before amplification, cDNA was treated with uracil DNA-glycosylase and purified using the QIAquick PCR purification kit. The second PCR was the step at which Illumina TruSeq-compatible adapters and sample-specific barcodes were added. TapeStation and Qubit were used to check library quality and concentration, and 4.5 to 6.5 ng of each library was pooled. Sequencing of the pooled libraries was done on an Illumina HiSeq2500 single-index Rapid Run using custom sequencing primers and 2 x 100 bp reads. In the source study's methods: MiGEC version 1.2.6 was used for UMI-based consensus assembly, which corrected PCR and sequencing errors. V(D)J alignment, clonotype assembly and CDR3 extraction were performed with MiXCR version 2.1.1. To normalise gene usage, clonotype sharing and MAIT/NKT TCR abundance, the top 1000, 10 000 and 20 000 clonotypes in each sample were analysed. After downsampling to 27 000 UMIs, diversity was calculated as the inverse Simpson index using the vegan R package. Paired Mann-Whitney U tests were applied to discordant twin pairs, and Benjamini-Hochberg correction was used for multiple testing. TCRdb reprocessed the reads and assigns one entry to each CDR3 protein sequence, leaving out DNA. The V and J calls come from TCRdb's annotation, not from the publication. This specimen's table enumerates more than 100,000 distinct CDR3 sequences. The biggest ten clones account for roughly 1.8% of the sample.

Notes on this clonotype: Its antigen target is currently unknown.

The sample comprised blood. The source is a human donor with ulcerative colitis or Crohn's disease, or a healthy co-twin of an affected twin (not recorded which).

For the CDR3, the sequence is CSVSSGRLPGGELFF. The chain links TRBV29-1 with TRBJ2-2; the TRBD2 assignment by TCRdb is unverifiable without DNA. The cysteine opens and the phenylalanine closes a CDR3 of 15 amino acids. The record lacks a DNA sequence. The CDR1 and CDR2 encoded by the germline V gene are SQVTM and ANQGSEA.